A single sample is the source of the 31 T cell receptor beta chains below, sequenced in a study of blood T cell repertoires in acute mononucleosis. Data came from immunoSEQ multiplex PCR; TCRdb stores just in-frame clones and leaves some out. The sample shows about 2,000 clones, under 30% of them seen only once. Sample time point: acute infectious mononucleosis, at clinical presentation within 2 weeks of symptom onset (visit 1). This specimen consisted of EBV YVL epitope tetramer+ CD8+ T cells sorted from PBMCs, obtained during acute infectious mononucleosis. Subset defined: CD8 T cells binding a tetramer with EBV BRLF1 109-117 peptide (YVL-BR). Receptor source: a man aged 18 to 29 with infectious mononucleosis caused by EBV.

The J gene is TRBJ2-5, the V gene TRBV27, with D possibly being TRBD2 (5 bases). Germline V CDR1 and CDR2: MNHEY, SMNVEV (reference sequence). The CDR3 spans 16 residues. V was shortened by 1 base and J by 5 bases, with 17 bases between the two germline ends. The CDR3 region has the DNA TGTGCCAGCAGTTTATTTGTCAGGAGCGGCGAGGAGACCCAGTACTTC. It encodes CASSLFVRSGEETQYF.

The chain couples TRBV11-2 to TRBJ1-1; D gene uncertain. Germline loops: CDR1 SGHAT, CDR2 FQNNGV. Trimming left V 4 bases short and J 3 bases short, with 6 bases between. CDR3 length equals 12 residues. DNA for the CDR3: TGTGCCAGCAGCTGGACGGACACTGAAGCTTTCTTT. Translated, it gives CASSWTDTEAFF.

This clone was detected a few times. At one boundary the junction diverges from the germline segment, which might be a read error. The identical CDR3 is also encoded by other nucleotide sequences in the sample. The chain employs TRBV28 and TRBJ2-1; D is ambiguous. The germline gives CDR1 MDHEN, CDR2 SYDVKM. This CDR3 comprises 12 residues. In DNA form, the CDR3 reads TGTGCTAGCAGTTTATATTCCAGTGAGCAGCTCTTC. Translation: CASSLYSSEQLF.

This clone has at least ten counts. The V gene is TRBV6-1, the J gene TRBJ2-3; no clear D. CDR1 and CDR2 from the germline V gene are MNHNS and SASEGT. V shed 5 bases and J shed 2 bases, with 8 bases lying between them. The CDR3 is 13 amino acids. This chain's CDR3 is CASSPAPTDTQYF. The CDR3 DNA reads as TGTGCCAGCAGTCCCGCTCCCACAGATACGCAGTATTTT.

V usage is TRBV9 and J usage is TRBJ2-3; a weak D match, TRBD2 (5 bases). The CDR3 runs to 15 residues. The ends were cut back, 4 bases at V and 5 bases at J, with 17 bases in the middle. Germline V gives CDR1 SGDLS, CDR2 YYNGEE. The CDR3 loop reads CASSQEPLSGDTQYF. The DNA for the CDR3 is TGTGCCAGCAGCCAAGAACCCCTAAGCGGAGATACGCAGTATTTT.

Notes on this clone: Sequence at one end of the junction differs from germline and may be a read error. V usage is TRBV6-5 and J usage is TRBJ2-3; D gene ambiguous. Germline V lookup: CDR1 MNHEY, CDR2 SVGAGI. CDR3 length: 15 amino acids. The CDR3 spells CASSALLGSASTVFF. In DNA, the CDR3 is TGTGCCAGCAGTGCCCTACTTGGGTCAGCGTCGACGGTATTTTTT.

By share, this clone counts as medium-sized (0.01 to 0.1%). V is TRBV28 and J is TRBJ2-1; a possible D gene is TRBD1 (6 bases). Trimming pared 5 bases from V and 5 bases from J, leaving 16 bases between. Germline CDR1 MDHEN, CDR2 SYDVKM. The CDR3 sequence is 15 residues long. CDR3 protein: CASSDFRQVDNEQFF. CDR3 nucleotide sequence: TGTGCCAGCAGTGATTTCCGACAGGTGGACAATGAGCAGTTCTTC.

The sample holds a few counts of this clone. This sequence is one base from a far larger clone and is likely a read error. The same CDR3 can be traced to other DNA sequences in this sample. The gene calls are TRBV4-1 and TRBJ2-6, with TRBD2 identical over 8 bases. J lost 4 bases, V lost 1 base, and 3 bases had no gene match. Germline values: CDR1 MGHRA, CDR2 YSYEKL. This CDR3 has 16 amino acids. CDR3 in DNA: TGCGCCAGCAGCCAAGGGACTAGCTCCGGGGCCAACGTCCTGACTTTC. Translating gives CASSQGTSSGANVLTF.

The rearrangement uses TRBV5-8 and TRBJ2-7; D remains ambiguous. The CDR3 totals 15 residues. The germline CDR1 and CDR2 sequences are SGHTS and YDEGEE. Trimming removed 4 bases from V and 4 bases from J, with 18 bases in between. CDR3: CASSGVRAQRYEQYF. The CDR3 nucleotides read TGTGCCAGCAGCGGGGTTCGAGCCCAGAGATACGAGCAGTACTTC.

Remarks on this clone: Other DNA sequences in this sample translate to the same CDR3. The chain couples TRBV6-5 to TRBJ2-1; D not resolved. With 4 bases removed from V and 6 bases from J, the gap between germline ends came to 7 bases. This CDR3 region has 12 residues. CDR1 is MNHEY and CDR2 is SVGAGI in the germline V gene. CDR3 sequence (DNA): TGTGCCAGCAGTTTATTCTCCAATGAGCAGTTCTTC. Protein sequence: CASSLFSNEQFF.

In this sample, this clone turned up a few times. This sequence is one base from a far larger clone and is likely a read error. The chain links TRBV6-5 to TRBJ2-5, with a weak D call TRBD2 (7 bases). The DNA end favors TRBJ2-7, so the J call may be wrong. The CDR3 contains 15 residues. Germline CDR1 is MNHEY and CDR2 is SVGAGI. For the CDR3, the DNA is TGTGCCAGCAGTTCATACTTAGGGGGGGCCTACGAGCAGTACTTC. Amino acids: CASSSYLGGAYEQYF.

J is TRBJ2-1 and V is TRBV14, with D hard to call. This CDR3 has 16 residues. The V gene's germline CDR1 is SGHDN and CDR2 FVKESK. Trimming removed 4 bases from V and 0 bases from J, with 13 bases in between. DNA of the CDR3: TGTGCCAGCAGCCCGAATACGATGAGCTCCTACAATGAGCAGTTCTTC. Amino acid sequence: CASSPNTMSSYNEQFF.

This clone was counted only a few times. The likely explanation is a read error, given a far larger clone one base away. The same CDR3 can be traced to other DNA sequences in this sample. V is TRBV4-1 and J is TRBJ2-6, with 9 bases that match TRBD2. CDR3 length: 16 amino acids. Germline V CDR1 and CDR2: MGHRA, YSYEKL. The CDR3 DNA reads TGTGCCAGCAGCCAAGGGACTAGCTCCGGGGCCAACGTCCTGACTTTC. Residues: CASSQGTSSGANVLTF.

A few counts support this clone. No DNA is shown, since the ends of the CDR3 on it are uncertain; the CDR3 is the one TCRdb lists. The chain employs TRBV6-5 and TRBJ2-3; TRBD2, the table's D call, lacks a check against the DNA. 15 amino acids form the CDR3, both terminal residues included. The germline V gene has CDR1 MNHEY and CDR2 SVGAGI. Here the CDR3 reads CASSALLGQRRRSIF.

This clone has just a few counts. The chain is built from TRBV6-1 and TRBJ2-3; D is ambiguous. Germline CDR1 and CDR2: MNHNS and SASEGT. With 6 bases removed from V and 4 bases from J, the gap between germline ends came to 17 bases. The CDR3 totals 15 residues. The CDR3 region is CASSPTLGGADTQYF. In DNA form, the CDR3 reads TGTGCCAGCAGCCCCACGCTAGGCGGCGCAGATACGCAGTATTTT.

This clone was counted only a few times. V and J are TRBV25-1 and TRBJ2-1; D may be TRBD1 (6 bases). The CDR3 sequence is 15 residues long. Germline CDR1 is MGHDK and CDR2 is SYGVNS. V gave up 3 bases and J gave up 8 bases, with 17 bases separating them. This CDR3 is CASSDFRQVDYEQFF. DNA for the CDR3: TGTGCCAGCAGTGATTTCCGACAGGTTGACTATGAGCAGTTCTTC.

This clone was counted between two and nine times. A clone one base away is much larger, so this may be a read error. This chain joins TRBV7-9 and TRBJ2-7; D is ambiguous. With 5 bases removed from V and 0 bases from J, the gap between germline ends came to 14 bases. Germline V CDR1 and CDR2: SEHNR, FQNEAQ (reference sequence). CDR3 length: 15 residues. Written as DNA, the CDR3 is TGTGCCAGCAGCCCAGATGCTTATGTCTCCTACGAGCAGTACTTC. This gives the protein CASSPDAYVSYEQYF.

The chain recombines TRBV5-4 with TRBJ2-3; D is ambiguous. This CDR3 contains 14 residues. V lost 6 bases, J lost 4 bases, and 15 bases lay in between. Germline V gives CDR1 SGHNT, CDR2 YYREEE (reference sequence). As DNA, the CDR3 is TGTGCCAGCATCGCGTTCGTTGGCCCAGATACGCAGTATTTT. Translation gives CASIAFVGPDTQYF.

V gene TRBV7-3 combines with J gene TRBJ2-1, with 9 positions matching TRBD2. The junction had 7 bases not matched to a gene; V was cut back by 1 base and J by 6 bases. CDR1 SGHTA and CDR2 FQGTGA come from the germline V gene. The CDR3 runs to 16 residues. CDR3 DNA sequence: TGTGCCAGCAGCTTAAACCTAGCGGGATCTGCCAATGAGCAGTTCTTC. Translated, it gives CASSLNLAGSANEQFF.

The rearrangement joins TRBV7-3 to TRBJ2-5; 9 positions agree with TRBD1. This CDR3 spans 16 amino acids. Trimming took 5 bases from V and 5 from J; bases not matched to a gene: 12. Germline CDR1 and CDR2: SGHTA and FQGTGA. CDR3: CASSDPRDRVGETQYF. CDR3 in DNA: TGTGCCAGCAGCGACCCCCGGGACAGGGTGGGGGAGACCCAGTACTTC.

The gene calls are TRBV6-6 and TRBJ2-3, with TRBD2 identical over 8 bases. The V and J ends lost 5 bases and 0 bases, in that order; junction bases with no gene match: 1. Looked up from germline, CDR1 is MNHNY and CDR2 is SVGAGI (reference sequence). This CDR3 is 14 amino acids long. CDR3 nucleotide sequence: TGTGCCAGCAGTGCTAGCGGGAGCACAGATACGCAGTATTTT. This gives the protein CASSASGSTDTQYF.

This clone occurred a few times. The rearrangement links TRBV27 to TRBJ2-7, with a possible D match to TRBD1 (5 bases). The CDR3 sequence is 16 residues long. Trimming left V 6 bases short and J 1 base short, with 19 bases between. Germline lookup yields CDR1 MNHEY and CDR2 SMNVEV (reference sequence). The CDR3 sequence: CASSLDGAEGSYEQYF. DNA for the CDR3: TGTGCCAGCAGCTTGGATGGGGCGGAAGGGTCCTACGAGCAGTACTTC.

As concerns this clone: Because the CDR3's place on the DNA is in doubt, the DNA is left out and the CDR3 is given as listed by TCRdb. The CDR3 sequence is CASSAYLGQRRRSIF. The rearrangement links TRBV6-5 to TRBJ2-3; the table's D call, TRBD2, was not checked against the DNA. Germline CDR1 MNHEY, CDR2 SVGAGI. A total of 15 residues make up the CDR3, ends included.

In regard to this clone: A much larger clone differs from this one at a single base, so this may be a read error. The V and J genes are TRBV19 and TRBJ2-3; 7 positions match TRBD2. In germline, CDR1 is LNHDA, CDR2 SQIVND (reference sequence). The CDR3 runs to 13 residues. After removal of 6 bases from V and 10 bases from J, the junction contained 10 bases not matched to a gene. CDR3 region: CASRTAGNSAQYF. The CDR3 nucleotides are TGTGCCAGTAGAACAGCGGGAAACTCTGCGCAGTATTTT. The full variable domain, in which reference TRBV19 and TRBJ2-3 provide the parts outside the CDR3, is DGGITQSPKYLFRKEGQNVTLSCEQNLNHDAMYWYRQDPGQGLRLIYYSQIVNDFQKGDIAEGYSVSREKKESFPLTVTSAQKNPTAFYLCASRTAGNSAQYFGPGTRLTVL.

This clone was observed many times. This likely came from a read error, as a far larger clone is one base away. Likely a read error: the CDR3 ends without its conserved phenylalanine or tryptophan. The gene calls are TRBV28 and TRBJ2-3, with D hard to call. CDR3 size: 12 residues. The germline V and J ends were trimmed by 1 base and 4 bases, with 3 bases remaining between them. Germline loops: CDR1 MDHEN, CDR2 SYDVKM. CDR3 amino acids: CASSLYSDTQYV. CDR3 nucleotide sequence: TGTGCCAGCAGTTTATATTCAGATACGCAGTATGTT.

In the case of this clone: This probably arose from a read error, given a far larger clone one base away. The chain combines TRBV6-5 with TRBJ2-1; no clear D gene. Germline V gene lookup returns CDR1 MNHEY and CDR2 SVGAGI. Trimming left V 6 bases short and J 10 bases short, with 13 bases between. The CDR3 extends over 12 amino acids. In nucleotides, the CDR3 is TGTGCCAGCAGCCCCATGGGCAGAGAGCAGTTCTTC. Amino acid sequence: CASSPMGREQFF.

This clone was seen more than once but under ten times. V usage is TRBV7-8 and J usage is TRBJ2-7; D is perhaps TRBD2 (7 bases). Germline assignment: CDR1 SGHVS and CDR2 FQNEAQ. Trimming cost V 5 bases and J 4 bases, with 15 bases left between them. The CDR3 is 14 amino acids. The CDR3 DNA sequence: TGTGCCAGCAGCCCAGCGGAGGGGGGGTACGAGCAGTACTTC. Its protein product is CASSPAEGGYEQYF.

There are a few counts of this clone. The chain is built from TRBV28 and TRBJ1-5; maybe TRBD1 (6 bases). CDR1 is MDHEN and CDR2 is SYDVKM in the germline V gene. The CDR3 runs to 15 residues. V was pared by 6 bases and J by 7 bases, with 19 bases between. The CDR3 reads CASRALSGGGQPQHF. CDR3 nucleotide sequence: TGTGCCAGCAGAGCCCTGTCGGGGGGCGGCCAGCCCCAGCATTTT.

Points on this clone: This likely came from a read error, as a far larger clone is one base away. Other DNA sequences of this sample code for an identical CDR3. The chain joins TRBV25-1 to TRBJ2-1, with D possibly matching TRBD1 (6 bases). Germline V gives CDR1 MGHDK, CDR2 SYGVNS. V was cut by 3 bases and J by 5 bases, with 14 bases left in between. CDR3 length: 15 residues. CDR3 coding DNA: TGTGCCAGCAGTGATTTCCGACAGGTTGACAATGAGCAGTTCTTC. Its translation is CASSDFRQVDNEQFF. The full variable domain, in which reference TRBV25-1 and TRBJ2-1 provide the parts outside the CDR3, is EADIYQTPRYLVIGTGKKITLECSQTMGHDKMYWYQQDPGMELHLIHYSYGVNSTEKGDLSSESTVSRIRTEHFPLTLESARPSHTSQYLCASSDFRQVDNEQFFGPGTRLTVL.

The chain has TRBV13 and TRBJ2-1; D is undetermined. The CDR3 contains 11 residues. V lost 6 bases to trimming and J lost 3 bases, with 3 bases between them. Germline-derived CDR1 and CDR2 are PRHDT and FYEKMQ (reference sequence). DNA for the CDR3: TGTGCCAGCAGTATCTACAATGAGCAGTTCTTC. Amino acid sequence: CASSIYNEQFF.

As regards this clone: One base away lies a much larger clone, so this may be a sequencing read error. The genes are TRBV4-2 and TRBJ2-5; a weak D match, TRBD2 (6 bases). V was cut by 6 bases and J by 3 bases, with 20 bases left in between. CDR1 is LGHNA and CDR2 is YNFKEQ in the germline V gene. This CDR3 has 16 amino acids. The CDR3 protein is CASSLFVGSGEETQYF. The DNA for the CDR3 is TGTGCCAGCAGTTTATTTGTCGGGAGCGGCGAAGAGACCCAGTACTTC.